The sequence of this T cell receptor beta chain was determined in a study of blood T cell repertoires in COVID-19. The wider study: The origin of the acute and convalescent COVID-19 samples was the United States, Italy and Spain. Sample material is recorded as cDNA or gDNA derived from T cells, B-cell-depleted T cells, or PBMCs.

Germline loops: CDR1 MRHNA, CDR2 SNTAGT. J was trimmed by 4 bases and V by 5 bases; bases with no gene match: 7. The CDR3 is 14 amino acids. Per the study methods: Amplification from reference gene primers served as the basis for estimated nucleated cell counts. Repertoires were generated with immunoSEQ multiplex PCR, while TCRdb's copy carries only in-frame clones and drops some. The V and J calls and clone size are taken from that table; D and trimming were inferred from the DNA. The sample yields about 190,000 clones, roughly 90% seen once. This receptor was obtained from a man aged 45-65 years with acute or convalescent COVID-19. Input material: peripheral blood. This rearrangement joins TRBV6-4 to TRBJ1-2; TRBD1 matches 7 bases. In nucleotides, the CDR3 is TGTGCCAGCAGTCAGACAGGGACCAGCTATGGCTACACCTTC. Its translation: CASSQTGTSYGYTF.